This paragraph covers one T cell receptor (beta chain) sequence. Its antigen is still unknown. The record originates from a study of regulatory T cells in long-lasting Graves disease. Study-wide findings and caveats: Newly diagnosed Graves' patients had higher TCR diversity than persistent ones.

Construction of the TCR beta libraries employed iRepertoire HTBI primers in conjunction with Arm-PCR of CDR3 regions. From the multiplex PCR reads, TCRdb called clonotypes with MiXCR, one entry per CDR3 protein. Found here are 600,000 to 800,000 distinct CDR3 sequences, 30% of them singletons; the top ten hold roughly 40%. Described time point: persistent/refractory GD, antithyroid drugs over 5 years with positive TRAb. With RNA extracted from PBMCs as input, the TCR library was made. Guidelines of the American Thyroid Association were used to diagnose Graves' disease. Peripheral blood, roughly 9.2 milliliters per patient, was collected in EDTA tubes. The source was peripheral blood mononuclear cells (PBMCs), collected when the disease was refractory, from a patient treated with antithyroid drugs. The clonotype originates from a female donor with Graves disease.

The CDR3, as DNA: TGCAGTGCTAGTTCAAGGGGGACCACGAGCGAGCAGTACTTC. This codes for CSASSRGTTSEQYF. The chain recombines TRBV20-1 with TRBJ2-7, with TRBD1 as a possible D gene (6 bases). CDR1 DFQATT and CDR2 SNEGSKA come from the germline V gene (reference sequence). The CDR3 loop spans 14 amino acids. Trimming removed 3 bases at V and 6 bases at J, with 18 bases between.